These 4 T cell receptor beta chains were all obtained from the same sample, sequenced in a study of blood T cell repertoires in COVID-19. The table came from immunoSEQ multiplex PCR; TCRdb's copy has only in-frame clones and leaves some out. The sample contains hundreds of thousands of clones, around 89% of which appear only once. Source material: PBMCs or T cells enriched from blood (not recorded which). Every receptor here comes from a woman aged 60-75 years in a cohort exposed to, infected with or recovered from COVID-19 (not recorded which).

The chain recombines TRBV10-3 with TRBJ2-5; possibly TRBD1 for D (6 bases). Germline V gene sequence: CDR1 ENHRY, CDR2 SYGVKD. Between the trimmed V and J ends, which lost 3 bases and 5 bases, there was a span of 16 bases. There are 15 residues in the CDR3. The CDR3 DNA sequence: TGTGCCATCAGTGAAAGGGTGCAGGGGTCGGAGACCCAGTACTTC. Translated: CAISERVQGSETQYF.

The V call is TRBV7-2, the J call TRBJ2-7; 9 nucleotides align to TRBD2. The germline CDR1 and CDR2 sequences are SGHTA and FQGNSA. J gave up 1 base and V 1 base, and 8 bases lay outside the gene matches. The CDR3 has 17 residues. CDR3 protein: CASSLGGLAGPSYEQYF. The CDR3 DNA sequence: TGTGCCAGCAGCTTAGGAGGTCTAGCGGGGCCGTCCTACGAGCAGTACTTC.

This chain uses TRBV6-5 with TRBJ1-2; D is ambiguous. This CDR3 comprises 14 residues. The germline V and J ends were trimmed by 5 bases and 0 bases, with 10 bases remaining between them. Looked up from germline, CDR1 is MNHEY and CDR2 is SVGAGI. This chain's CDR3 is CASSRRGANYGYTF. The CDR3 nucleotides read TGTGCCAGCAGTCGGCGCGGGGCTAACTATGGCTACACCTTC.

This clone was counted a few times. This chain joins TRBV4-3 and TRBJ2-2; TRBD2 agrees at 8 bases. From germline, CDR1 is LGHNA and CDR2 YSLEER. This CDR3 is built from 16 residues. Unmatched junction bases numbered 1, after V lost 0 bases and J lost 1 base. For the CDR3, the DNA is TGCGCCAGCAGCCAAGATAGCGGGGAGAACACCGGGGAGCTGTTTTTT. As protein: CASSQDSGENTGELFF.